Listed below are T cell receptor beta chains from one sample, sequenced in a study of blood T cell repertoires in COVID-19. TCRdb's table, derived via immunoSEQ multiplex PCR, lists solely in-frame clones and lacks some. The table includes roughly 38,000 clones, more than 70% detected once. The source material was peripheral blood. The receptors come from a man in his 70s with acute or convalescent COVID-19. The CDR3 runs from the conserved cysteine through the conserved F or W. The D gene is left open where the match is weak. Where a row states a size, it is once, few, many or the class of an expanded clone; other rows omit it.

CDR3: CASRSPGRGEEKLFF; DNA: TGTGCCAGCAGATCTCCGGGACGGGGGGAGGAAAAACTGTTTTTT; D: NA; size: NA; V: TRBV7-2; J: TRBJ1-4
CDR3: CASSMPASGALPRDTQYF; DNA: TGTGCCAGTAGTATGCCGGCTAGCGGGGCCTTACCAAGAGATACGCAGTATTTT; D: TRBD2; size: NA; V: TRBV19; J: TRBJ2-3
CDR3: CASSQSQGQYEEAFF; DNA: TGTGCCAGCAGCCAATCACAGGGCCAATACGAAGAAGCTTTCTTT; D: NA; size: NA; V: TRBV7-2; J: TRBJ1-1
CDR3: CASNYGGDTEAFF; DNA: TGTGCCAGCAATTACGGGGGGGACACTGAAGCTTTCTTT; D: NA; size: NA; V: TRBV9; J: TRBJ1-1
CDR3: CASSPTSGSLYEQYF; DNA: TGTGCCAGCAGTCCCACTAGCGGGAGTCTCTACGAGCAGTACTTC; D: TRBD2; size: NA; V: TRBV11-2; J: TRBJ2-7
CDR3: CASSIFQGAREKLFF; DNA: TGTGCCAGTAGTATTTTTCAGGGGGCAAGGGAAAAACTGTTTTTT; D: TRBD1; size: NA; V: TRBV19; J: TRBJ1-4
CDR3: CASSQDRGPARETQYF; DNA: TGCGCCAGCAGCCAAGACAGGGGGCCTGCTAGGGAGACCCAGTACTTC; D: TRBD1; size: NA; V: TRBV4-1; J: TRBJ2-5
CDR3: CASSIRASSNEQFF; DNA: TGTGCCAGTAGTATACGGGCTAGCAGCAATGAGCAGTTCTTC; D: NA; size: NA; V: TRBV19; J: TRBJ2-1
CDR3: CASSSNPAHNSPLHF; DNA: TGTGCCAGCAGCTCCAATCCCGCGCACAATTCACCCCTCCACTTT; D: NA; size: NA; V: TRBV7-9; J: TRBJ1-6
CDR3: CASSQTDSRQFF; DNA: TGTGCCAGCAGCCAGACGGACAGCCGGCAGTTCTTC; D: NA; size: NA; V: TRBV3-1/TRBV3-2; J: TRBJ2-1
CDR3: CASSPGGLADTQYF; DNA: TGTGCCAGCAGCCCGGGGGGGCTCGCAGATACGCAGTATTTT; D: TRBD2; size: NA; V: TRBV7-9; J: TRBJ2-3
CDR3: CASSLGAGGAAFF; DNA: TGTGCCAGCAGCTTAGGCGCAGGTGGGGCCGCTTTCTTT; D: NA; size: few; V: TRBV11-3; J: TRBJ1-1
CDR3: CASSLRREQYF; DNA: TGTGCCAGCAGCCTTCGGAGGGAGCAGTACTTC; D: NA; size: NA; V: TRBV3-1/TRBV3-2; J: TRBJ2-7
CDR3: CASSPAGGYSYNEQFF; DNA: TGTGCCAGCTCACCAGCGGGAGGGTACTCCTACAATGAGCAGTTCTTC; D: TRBD2; size: NA; V: TRBV18; J: TRBJ2-1
CDR3: CASSQDATGVFTDTQYF; DNA: TGCGCCAGCAGCCAAGACGCGACAGGGGTTTTCACAGATACGCAGTATTTT; D: TRBD1; size: NA; V: TRBV4-3; J: TRBJ2-3
CDR3: CASSTQKGNTQYF; DNA: TGTGCCAGTAGTACGCAGAAGGGGAATACGCAGTATTTT; D: NA; size: NA; V: TRBV19; J: TRBJ2-3
CDR3: CASSSPGQGLTEAFF; DNA: TGTGCCAGCAGTTCCCCGGGACAGGGTCTTACTGAAGCTTTCTTT; D: TRBD1; size: NA; V: TRBV28; J: TRBJ1-1
CDR3: CASSLALTETGTGELFF; DNA: TGTGCCAGCAGCTTAGCCTTAACGGAGACGGGAACCGGGGAGCTGTTTTTT; D: NA; size: NA; V: TRBV11-2; J: TRBJ2-2
CDR3: CATTPGDLPTDTQYF; DNA: TGTGCCACAACCCCGGGGGACCTACCCACAGATACGCAGTATTTT; D: NA; size: NA; V: TRBV10-3; J: TRBJ2-3
CDR3: CASSRQGRNTEAFF; DNA: TGTGCCAGCAGTCGACAGGGGCGGAACACTGAAGCTTTCTTT; D: TRBD1; size: NA; V: TRBV5-5; J: TRBJ1-1
CDR3: CAISESRGKGYTF; DNA: TGTGCCATCAGTGAGTCCAGGGGAAAAGGCTACACCTTC; D: NA; size: once; V: TRBV10-3; J: TRBJ1-2
CDR3: CASSPAGVSYNEQFF; DNA: TGTGCCAGCTCACCGGCAGGGGTCTCCTACAATGAGCAGTTCTTC; D: NA; size: once; V: TRBV18; J: TRBJ2-1
CDR3: CASSNRGSNQPQHF; DNA: TGTGCCAGCAGCAACAGGGGTAGCAATCAGCCCCAGCATTTT; D: TRBD1; size: NA; V: TRBV6-1; J: TRBJ1-5
CDR3: CASSKQGSLRYEQYF; DNA: TGTGCCAGCAGTAAACAGGGGAGCCTCAGGTACGAGCAGTACTTC; D: TRBD1; size: NA; V: TRBV27; J: TRBJ2-7
CDR3: CASSQASGVNTEAFF; DNA: TGTGCCAGCAGCCAAGCCTCAGGGGTGAACACTGAAGCTTTCTTT; D: NA; size: NA; V: TRBV14; J: TRBJ1-1
CDR3: CASGLRDQGYTF; DNA: TGTGCCAGTGGTTTGAGGGATCAAGGCTACACCTTC; D: NA; size: NA; V: TRBV19; J: TRBJ1-2
CDR3: CASSLGQGVAYGYTF; DNA: TGTGCCAGCTCACTGGGACAGGGTGTCGCCTATGGCTACACCTTC; D: TRBD1; size: NA; V: TRBV18; J: TRBJ1-2
CDR3: CASSPMPGQGDEQYF; DNA: TGTGCCAGCAGCCCCATGCCGGGACAGGGAGACGAGCAGTACTTC; D: TRBD1; size: NA; V: TRBV7-3; J: TRBJ2-7
CDR3: CASSPQAYEQYF; DNA: TGTGCCAGCAGCCCACAGGCCTACGAGCAGTACTTC; D: NA; size: NA; V: TRBV5-5; J: TRBJ2-7
CDR3: CASSEIGAGNTIYF; DNA: TGTGCCAGCAGTGAAATAGGGGCGGGAAACACCATATATTTT; D: NA; size: NA; V: TRBV6-1; J: TRBJ1-3
CDR3: CASSFSGNTEAFF; DNA: TGCGCCAGCAGCTTTTCAGGGAACACTGAAGCTTTCTTT; D: NA; size: once; V: TRBV5-1; J: TRBJ1-1
CDR3: CASSPDRDAYEQYF; DNA: TGTGCCAGCAGCCCGGACCGGGATGCCTACGAGCAGTACTTC; D: NA; size: NA; V: TRBV7-9; J: TRBJ2-7
CDR3: CASSLRQGGEAFF; DNA: TGCGCCAGCAGCTTGAGACAGGGTGGTGAAGCTTTCTTT; D: TRBD1; size: NA; V: TRBV5-1; J: TRBJ1-1
CDR3: CASSIVAVQDSYEQYF; DNA: TGTGCCAGTAGTATAGTTGCTGTGCAGGATTCCTACGAGCAGTACTTC; D: NA; size: NA; V: TRBV19; J: TRBJ2-7
CDR3: CASSSRTGLTEAFF; DNA: TGTGCCAGCAGCTCTAGGACAGGTCTCACTGAAGCTTTCTTT; D: TRBD1; size: once; V: TRBV5-6; J: TRBJ1-1
CDR3: CASSPTQYQETQYF; DNA: TGTGCCAGCAGCCCTACACAGTACCAAGAGACCCAGTACTTC; D: NA; size: once; V: TRBV6-2/TRBV6-3; J: TRBJ2-5
CDR3: CASSSGQANTGELFF; DNA: TGCGCCAGCAGCTCGGGACAGGCGAACACCGGGGAGCTGTTTTTT; D: TRBD1; size: NA; V: TRBV5-1; J: TRBJ2-2
CDR3: CASSLGGSRYEKLFF; DNA: TGCGCCAGCAGCTTGGGGGGCAGCCGATACGAAAAACTGTTTTTT; D: NA; size: NA; V: TRBV5-1; J: TRBJ1-4
CDR3: CASSFITGGYQPQHF; DNA: TGTGCCAGCAGTTTCATCACAGGGGGCTATCAGCCCCAGCATTTT; D: TRBD1; size: NA; V: TRBV28; J: TRBJ1-5
CDR3: CASSHQAGGRDEKLFF; DNA: TGTGCCAGCAGCCATCAGGCGGGGGGGCGCGATGAAAAACTGTTTTTT; D: NA; size: NA; V: TRBV7-2; J: TRBJ1-4
CDR3: CASISPGDTQYF; DNA: TGTGCCAGCATTTCTCCGGGGGATACGCAGTATTTT; D: NA; size: NA; V: TRBV27; J: TRBJ2-3